This TCR beta chain was documented in a study of blood T cells in healthy people across ages (dated by TCRdb to 2013 to 2016). Background on the whole study: In model experiments, template switching captured roughly one uniquely barcoded TCR beta cDNA molecule for every two T cells. Using deep sequencing normalized with unique cDNA molecular identifiers, the study measured how TCR beta repertoire diversity changes with age. The donors were divided into four age groups: young (average around 17 years), middle-aged (about 39), aged (around 67) and long-lived (roughly 86). For two donors (one aged 18 to 29 and one aged 80 or older), the study analyzed two additional independent replicas of 1 million unique cDNA reads from the same blood draw.

The CDR3, from cysteine to phenylalanine, totals 12 residues. This entry keeps only the CDR3 DNA: 36 bases, framed from base 1. Between the V and J ends, shortened by 5 bases and 7 bases respectively, the junction contains 12 bases. CDR1 and CDR2 were assigned from the germline V gene as SGHTA and FQGNSA. Library construction relied on 5' RACE. Reads for this sample came from an Illumina HiSeq 2500. A second roughly 7 to 11 cycle PCR used a sample-barcoded 5' primer and a J-beta primer mix. A unique molecular identifier was introduced onto each TCR beta cDNA molecule by a template-switch 5' adaptor carrying 12 random nucleotides. Each sample yielded at least 3 million CDR3-containing paired-end reads. The Mint cDNA synthesis kit, primed by a TRBC-specific oligonucleotide, was used to synthesize first-strand cDNA from all RNA. After uracil-DNA glycosylase treatment, a first 18-cycle PCR used universal primers M1SS and BC2_uni_R on all cDNA. The authors' analysis ran thus. For normalization, 1 million high-quality reads were randomly selected from each sample, with every read carrying a distinct molecular identifier. Reads sharing molecular identifiers were discarded rather than binned into consensus sequences. MiTCR, run with a Q25 quality threshold and the strictest error-elimination algorithm, handled CDR3 identification, clonotype clustering and error correction. A nonparametric unseen species model with Euler transformation was used to estimate a lower bound on total TCR beta diversity. TCRdb reworked the public reads: Q25 trimming with fastp, MiXCR clone assembly, productive beta chains retained. Every CDR3 protein is listed once, alongside the most common genes and DNA of its rows. TCRdb, not the authors, supplied the V and J calls. The sample table shows roughly 800,000 distinct CDR3 sequences, and roughly 25% are seen once. More than 8% of the sample lies in the top ten.

This clonotype was detected a few times. Its antigen remains unidentified. Base qualities are not recorded, but no much larger clone differs from it by a single base. Paper-wide results and their limitations: Bulk unsorted PBMC profiling prevented conclusive comparison of naive and antigen-experienced compartments. Estimates of total diversity based on one million sequenced T cells were considered lower bounds and underestimates. A strong correlation was found between observed TCR beta diversity and the percentage of naive T cells measured by flow cytometry. The long-lived group showed more naive CD4+ T cells, fewer expanded clones and increased TCR diversity than the aged group, suggesting age selection. Because the CMV infection status of the donors was unknown, age-related changes in expanded clonotypes may potentially have been confounded. Observed TCR beta diversity per million T cells fell roughly linearly with age, and a significant reduction was already apparent by age approximately 40.

The approximately 39 donors, aged 6 to 90 years, were systemically healthy Caucasian individuals from Russia. Each donor gave approximately 9.3 milliliters of peripheral blood, collected into EDTA-treated Vacutainer tubes. Ficoll-Paque density-gradient centrifugation was used to isolate PBMCs, with at least 7 million obtained per sample. Total RNA, at least 6 micrograms per sample, was extracted from PBMCs with Trizol reagent. The percentages of naive CD45RAhigh/CD27high T cells were determined by flow cytometry on a PBMC aliquot from every donor. These data also formed part of another study, on T cells of mothers and their children. In that second paper, the authors write: Donors were nine systemically healthy Caucasian individuals: three mothers and their six children. cDNA synthesis consumed the entire amount of extracted RNA, loaded at approximately 1.6 ug RNA in each 15 ul reaction. In the second PCR, the M1S primer introduced both the sample barcodes and 2-4 random nucleotides. More than 8 million TCR beta CDR3 reads were obtained from each mother, and approximately 3 million reads were obtained from each child. Thymic selection shapes the output of TCR recombination in a similar way in related and unrelated pairs, and inherited differences have a minor effect. Normalized repertoire overlap was always slightly but never significantly higher in related than unrelated mother-child pairs. No persistent microchimeric T cell clones were detected, at a sensitivity of 80 to 100 clones per million clonotypes. In the study, deep NGS was used to compare the TCR beta repertoires of mothers and children, and features distinguishing related mother-child pairs from unrelated individuals were sought. The mean age was about 38 +/- 4 years for the mothers and approximately 11 +/- 4 years for the children. After adapter ligation with NEBNext reagents, the libraries were sequenced on Illumina HiSeq 2000 with 100+100 nt paired-end reads. To prevent cross-contamination, the mother and child libraries were prepared a month apart and were sequenced in separate runs. For each donor, somewhere between about 500,000 and 2,000,000 distinct TCR beta clonotypes were identified. Naive TCR beta clonotypes were estimated from low-frequency clonotypes matched to each donor's FACS-determined naive share, without sorting.

The TCR originated in a boy aged 5-17 years in good health. Sequenced input: blood. The chain employs TRBV7-2 and TRBJ2-7; the D element could tentatively be TRBD1 or TRBD2, as 5 bases agree for each. The DNA is as follows: TGTGCCAGCAGCGAGGGGACCCCAGAGCAGTACTTC. This encodes CASSEGTPEQYF.